The next 15 T cell receptor beta chains were all read from a single sample in a study of shared clonotypes between healthy human individuals (dated by TCRdb to the early 2020s). Libraries were built with the immunoSEQ multiplex PCR assay. The table comes from immuneACCESS by way of TCRdb, which keeps in-frame sequences with V and J called. Part of the clones is missing from these tables; in studies checked, under half for an unresolved V gene and the rest for unknown reasons. In all, the sample holds under 1,100,000 clones, and about 80% of those were seen once. Around 0.6% of the sample is taken by the ten largest. Sample: memory CD4+ T cells from PBMCs. The sample's cell subset or site label, in plain terms: CD45RA-negative fraction. The receptors come from a man between 18 and 35 years old in good health. Some clones in this sample may be carry-over from other donors' samples.

The table lists this clone with a few counts. The chain employs TRBV7-6 and TRBJ2-7, with a tentative D call TRBD2 (6 bases). V lost 5 bases to trimming and J lost 2 bases, with 10 bases between them. The length of the CDR3 is 13 residues. CDR1 is SGHVS, CDR2 FNYEAQ, per germline. CDR3 in amino acids: CASSGRWTYEQYF. The CDR3 DNA reads TGTGCCAGCAGCGGGAGGTGGACCTACGAGCAGTACTTC.

As to this clone: The limits of the CDR3 on the DNA are not certain, so only TCRdb's listed CDR3 is given. The chain employs TRBV6-1 and TRBJ2-1; TRBD2 reflects the table's D call only, with no check against the DNA. CDR1 is MNHNS, CDR2 SASEGT, per germline. A total of 13 residues make up the CDR3, ends included. CDR3 residues: CASILAGGLEQFF.

The gene calls are TRBV15 and TRBJ2-6; D unresolved. This CDR3 is built from 14 residues. CDR1 and CDR2 (germline): LNHNV, YYDKDF (reference sequence). V was shortened by 0 bases and J by 0 bases, with 0 bases between the two germline ends. CDR3 loop: CATSRDSGANVLTF. Written as DNA, the CDR3 is TGTGCCACCAGCAGAGACTCTGGGGCCAACGTCCTGACTTTC.

The chain couples TRBV5-8 to TRBJ2-5; 7 positions match TRBD1. CDR3 length: 15 residues. Trimming cost V 4 bases and J 4 bases; bases outside gene matches: 10. Per germline, CDR1 SGHTS and CDR2 YDEGEE. This chain's CDR3 is CASSTPNRGGETQYF. Here the CDR3 DNA reads TGTGCCAGCAGCACGCCCAACAGGGGCGGAGAGACCCAGTACTTC.

This rearrangement joins TRBV6-1 to TRBJ1-5; no reliable D call. Germline V lookup: CDR1 MNHNS, CDR2 SASEGT. V shed 2 bases and J shed 0 bases, with 11 bases lying between them. CDR3 length: 16 residues. The CDR3 bases are TGTGCCAGCAGTGAAAGAAGCTTGTATAGCAATCAGCCCCAGCATTTT. Its translation is CASSERSLYSNQPQHF.

This rearrangement joins TRBV30 to TRBJ1-1; D call uncertain. Per the germline V gene, CDR1 is GTSNPN and CDR2 is SVGIG (reference sequence). V dropped 2 bases and J dropped 1 base, with 11 bases sitting between them. CDR3 length equals 14 residues. The CDR3, as DNA: TGTGCCTGGAGTCTGGGAGGAAAGAACACTGAAGCTTTCTTT. Amino acids: CAWSLGGKNTEAFF.

The genes are TRBV10-3 and TRBJ1-1; no definite D call. Germline V gene sequence: CDR1 ENHRY, CDR2 SYGVKD. The CDR3 loop spans 13 amino acids. Trimming took 3 bases from V and 7 from J, leaving 12 bases between them. The CDR3, as DNA: TGTGCCATCAGTGAAATTGCAGCACTTGAAGCTTTCTTT. Protein product: CAISEIAALEAFF.

This rearrangement joins TRBV4-1 to TRBJ1-3; 8 bases are a match to TRBD1. This CDR3 region has 16 residues. V lost 3 bases to trimming and J lost 0 bases; unmatched junction nucleotides: 4. Looked up from germline, CDR1 is MGHRA and CDR2 is YSYEKL. CDR3 in amino acids: CASSHPDRGSGNTIYF. In DNA form, the CDR3 reads TGCGCCAGCAGCCATCCCGACAGGGGCTCTGGAAACACCATATATTTT.

This chain joins TRBV27 and TRBJ2-7; D gene ambiguous. The CDR3 runs to 15 residues. Germline V CDR1 and CDR2: MNHEY, SMNVEV (reference sequence). V lost 2 bases and J lost 2, with 13 bases in between. Here the CDR3 reads CASSLDYRRPYEQYF. CDR3 bases: TGTGCCAGCAGTTTAGATTATCGCAGGCCCTACGAGCAGTACTTC.

The V gene is TRBV6-1, the J gene TRBJ2-2; no clear D gene. CDR3 length equals 15 residues. Germline assignment: CDR1 MNHNS and CDR2 SASEGT. V was clipped by 4 bases and J by 0 bases, with 9 bases between them. The CDR3 DNA reads as TGTGCCAGCAGTGGGGCGGCCCCGAACACCGGGGAGCTGTTTTTT. Residues: CASSGAAPNTGELFF.

The sample holds a few counts of this clone. This chain connects TRBV4-1 to TRBJ1-1; D not resolved. The ends were cut back, 0 bases at V and 11 bases at J, with 13 bases in the middle. Per germline, CDR1 MGHRA and CDR2 YSYEKL. The CDR3 extends over 13 amino acids. The CDR3 region has the DNA TGCGCCAGCAGCCAAGATGGGCCGGGGAGCGCTTTCTTT. Encoded protein: CASSQDGPGSAFF.

This clone was observed a handful of times. This rearrangement joins TRBV5-1 to TRBJ2-2, with no clear D. The ends were cut back, 2 bases at V and 5 bases at J, with 7 bases in the middle. The CDR3 extends over 13 amino acids. CDR1 is SGHRS, CDR2 YFSETQ, per germline. The CDR3 sequence: CASSFGLTGELFF. The CDR3 region has the DNA TGCGCCAGCAGCTTTGGCCTTACCGGGGAGCTGTTTTTT.

The genes are TRBV5-6 and TRBJ1-4, with a tentative D call TRBD1 (5 bases). The CDR3 totals 15 residues. Trimming took 0 bases from V and 3 from J, leaving 9 bases between them. CDR1 and CDR2 from the germline V gene are SGHDT and YYEEEE. The CDR3 nucleotides are TGTGCCAGCAGCTTGGGGGGACGGTCTAATGAAAAACTGTTTTTT. Translation: CASSLGGRSNEKLFF. The full variable domain, in which reference TRBV5-6 and TRBJ1-4 provide the parts outside the CDR3, is DAGVTQSPTHLIKTRGQQVTLRCSPKSGHDTVSWYQQALGQGPQFIFQYYEEEERQRGNFPDRFSGHQFPNYSSELNVNALLLGDSALYLCASSLGGRSNEKLFFGSGTQLSVL.

This sequence joins TRBV7-2 and TRBJ1-5; 9 positions agree with TRBD1. Per germline, CDR1 SGHTA and CDR2 FQGNSA. CDR3 length: 15 residues. The trim removed 5 bases at V and 2 bases at J, leaving 4 bases unmatched. The CDR3 sequence is CASSLTGGGNQPQHF. CDR3 nucleotides: TGTGCCAGCAGCCTGACAGGGGGAGGCAATCAGCCCCAGCATTTT.

The J gene is TRBJ2-7, the V gene TRBV10-1; the match to TRBD2 covers 9 bases. CDR3 size: 16 residues. Trimming cost V 1 base and J 2 bases; bases outside gene matches: 6. The V gene's germline CDR1 is WNHNN and CDR2 SYGVQD (reference sequence). The CDR3 is CASSEFAGGRAYEQYF. CDR3 DNA sequence: TGCGCCAGCAGTGAGTTTGCGGGCGGGAGGGCCTACGAGCAGTACTTC.